This is a list of T cell receptor beta chains from one sample in a study of graft-versus-host responses after intestinal transplantation. These receptors' antigens are unknown. Repertoires were generated with immunoSEQ multiplex PCR, while TCRdb's copy carries only in-frame clones and drops some. The sample has 85,000 to 100,000 clones; about 92% are singletons. The input for sequencing was unstimulated CD8+ T cells sorted from spleen or lymph node cells, taken before intestinal transplant. All receptors come from a human donor who received an intestinal transplant. Each CDR3 is given with its conserved first and last residue. Each record gives: D gene, J gene, clone size, V gene, CDR3 protein, CDR3 DNA. The D gene is left open where the match is weak. Size tells how often a clone was seen (once, few, many) or the class of an expanded clone, and some rows leave it out.

.	TRBJ1-1	.	TRBV4-3	CASSQTRRTEAFF	TGCGCCAGCAGCCAAACCAGGAGGACTGAAGCTTTCTTT
.	TRBJ2-1	.	TRBV21-1	CASPNRSKRGVCNEQFF	TGTGCCAGCCCCAATCGATCTAAGCGGGGGGTTTGCAATGAGCAGTTCTTC
.	TRBJ2-7	.	TRBV19	CASSPNGKGLSYEQYF	TGTGCCAGTAGCCCCAACGGAAAGGGGCTCTCCTACGAGCAGTACTTC
.	TRBJ1-2	.	TRBV6-5	CASSYRGYGYTF	TGTGCCAGCAGTTACAGGGGGTATGGCTACACCTTC
.	TRBJ2-1	.	TRBV7-8	CASSLLERGYNEQFF	TGTGCCAGCAGCTTGTTGGAACGGGGATACAATGAGCAGTTCTTC
.	TRBJ2-3	.	TRBV27	CASRGASDTQYF	TGTGCCAGCAGAGGGGCATCAGATACGCAGTATTTT
TRBD2	TRBJ2-2	.	TRBV9	CASSSGGAGGATGELFF	TGTGCCAGCAGCTCCGGGGGAGCGGGGGGGGCCACCGGGGAGCTGTTTTTT
.	TRBJ1-1	.	TRBV5-6	CASSPKIRDWSQNTEAFF	TGTGCCAGCAGCCCGAAAATTCGTGACTGGTCCCAGAACACTGAAGCTTTCTTT
.	TRBJ1-3	.	TRBV21-1	CASSTGQGPSSGNTIYF	TGTGCCAGCAGCACAGGACAGGGCCCCAGCTCTGGAAACACCATATATTTT
.	TRBJ1-1	.	TRBV6-6	CASTSGGTEAFF	TGTGCCAGCACTTCAGGTGGGACTGAAGCTTTCTTT
.	TRBJ1-1	.	TRBV30	CAWSVLQGNTEAFF	TGTGCCTGGAGTGTCCTGCAGGGAAACACTGAAGCTTTCTTT
.	TRBJ1-1	.	TRBV7-7	CASSPHVGDTEAFF	TGTGCCAGCAGCCCCCACGTCGGGGACACTGAAGCTTTCTTT
.	TRBJ1-5	.	TRBV7-2	CASSLFMDTWGNQPQHF	TGTGCCAGCAGCTTATTCATGGACACCTGGGGCAATCAGCCCCAGCATTTT
.	TRBJ2-7	.	TRBV5-4	CASSSPYEQYF	TGTGCCAGCAGCTCTCCCTACGAGCAGTACTTC
TRBD1	TRBJ1-2	.	TRBV23-1	CASSPGGGYTF	TGCGCCAGCAGCCCAGGGGGTGGCTACACCTTC
.	TRBJ2-7	once	TRBV7-9	CASSRGWDGAYEQYF	TGTGCCAGCAGCCGGGGGTGGGATGGAGCCTACGAGCAGTACTTC
TRBD1	TRBJ2-7	.	TRBV6-6	CASNSRGGQGAYEQYF	TGTGCCAGCAACTCCCGGGGGGGACAGGGGGCCTACGAGCAGTACTTC
TRBD2	TRBJ2-1	.	TRBV19	CASSIGLAGGNEQFF	TGTGCCAGTAGTATAGGACTAGCGGGGGGGAATGAGCAGTTCTTC
.	TRBJ2-7	.	TRBV14	CASSQSSKPYEQYF	TGTGCCAGCAGCCAGAGTAGTAAACCCTACGAGCAGTACTTC
.	TRBJ1-1	.	TRBV19	CASSIVRHTEAFF	TGTGCCAGTAGTATCGTCAGGCACACTGAAGCTTTCTTT
TRBD2	TRBJ2-5	.	TRBV2	CASIMLAGPSETQYF	TGTGCCAGCATCATGCTAGCGGGGCCGTCAGAGACCCAGTACTTC
.	TRBJ1-2	.	TRBV29-1	CSVEREDNYGYTF	TGCAGCGTTGAAAGGGAGGATAACTATGGCTACACCTTC
TRBD2	TRBJ2-3	.	TRBV7-2	CASSFERGGTDTQYF	TGTGCCAGCAGCTTTGAGCGGGGGGGCACAGATACGCAGTATTTT
.	TRBJ2-7	.	TRBV7-6	CASSLDRTYEQYF	TGTGCCAGCAGCTTAGACAGAACCTACGAGCAGTACTTC
TRBD2	TRBJ2-1	once	TRBV13	CASSTLSGGQFF	TGTGCCAGCAGCACACTGAGCGGGGGGCAGTTCTTC
TRBD1	TRBJ1-1	.	TRBV30	CACGVGTENTEAFF	TGTGCCTGTGGGGTCGGGACAGAGAACACTGAAGCTTTCTTT
TRBD2	TRBJ2-1	once	TRBV5-8	CASSFGLAGPRDEQFF	TGTGCCAGCAGCTTTGGACTAGCGGGCCCTAGGGATGAGCAGTTCTTC
.	TRBJ1-1	once	TRBV13	CASSGRNTEAFF	TGTGCCAGCAGCGGCAGGAACACTGAAGCTTTCTTT
.	TRBJ1-1	.	TRBV5-6	CASSLQGNTEAFF	TGTGCCAGCAGCTTGCAGGGGAACACTGAAGCTTTCTTT
TRBD1	TRBJ2-1	.	TRBV4-3	CASSLVPGQGLTGYNEQFF	TGCGCCAGCAGCCTAGTACCGGGACAGGGCCTTACGGGCTACAATGAGCAGTTCTTC
TRBD1	TRBJ1-2	.	TRBV4-1	CASSQVLAGGDGYTF	TGCGCCAGCAGCCAAGTTCTCGCAGGGGGAGATGGCTACACCTTC
TRBD1	TRBJ1-1	once	TRBV7-9	CASSPETGLNTEAFF	TGTGCCAGCAGCCCGGAGACAGGGTTAAACACTGAAGCTTTCTTT
.	TRBJ1-1	.	TRBV30	CAWGEGNTEAFF	TGTGCCTGGGGAGAGGGGAACACTGAAGCTTTCTTT
.	TRBJ2-7	.	TRBV5-6	CASSLLSSYEQYF	TGTGCCAGCAGCTTGCTTAGTAGTTACGAGCAGTACTTC
.	TRBJ2-5	.	TRBV4-1	CASTGQETQYF	TGCGCCAGCACCGGCCAAGAGACCCAGTACTTC
TRBD1	TRBJ1-2	.	TRBV19	CASTISGTGGFDGYTF	TGTGCCAGCACCATCTCGGGAACAGGGGGGTTCGACGGCTACACCTTC
.	TRBJ1-1	few	TRBV27	CASSSNSNTEAFF	TGTGCCAGCAGTTCAAACAGTAACACTGAAGCTTTCTTT
TRBD1	TRBJ1-3	.	TRBV6-5	CASRLDRAGNTIYF	TGTGCCAGCAGGTTGGACAGGGCTGGAAACACCATATATTTT
TRBD2	TRBJ2-1	.	TRBV7-2	CVSSFAGGGRYNEQFF	TGTGTCAGCAGCTTTGCGGGGGGAGGGCGGTACAATGAGCAGTTCTTC
TRBD1	TRBJ2-1	.	TRBV7-6	CASSAGRDRGSQFF	TGTGCCAGCAGCGCGGGCCGGGACAGGGGTTCACAGTTCTTC
.	TRBJ2-7	.	TRBV5-5	CASSSRLVPDEQYF	TGTGCCAGCAGCTCACGACTAGTCCCGGACGAGCAGTACTTC
TRBD2	TRBJ2-7	once	TRBV13	CASSFSGGAYEQYF	TGTGCCAGCAGCTTTAGCGGGGGGGCCTACGAGCAGTACTTC
.	TRBJ2-7	.	TRBV11-2	CASSSRTGRGSYEQYF	TGTGCCAGCAGCTCGCGTACAGGGCGGGGGTCCTACGAGCAGTACTTC
.	TRBJ2-3	.	TRBV11-3	CASSLRGGVPTSWEQYF	TGTGCCAGCAGCTTGAGGGGGGGGGTGCCAACTTCTTGGGAGCAGTATTTT
TRBD1	TRBJ2-7	.	TRBV4-3	CASSYSLQGGSYEQYF	TGCGCCAGCAGTTACTCATTACAGGGGGGTTCCTACGAGCAGTACTTC
.	TRBJ1-6	.	TRBV2	CASSGAGAAYNSPLHF	TGTGCCAGCAGTGGGGCGGGGGCTGCCTATAATTCACCCCTCCACTTT
TRBD2	TRBJ2-3	.	TRBV19	CASQRLAGGTDTQYF	TGTGCCAGCCAGCGACTAGCGGGGGGCACAGATACGCAGTATTTT
TRBD2	TRBJ2-3	.	TRBV11-3	CASSSTSGPSSTDTQYF	TGTGCCAGCAGCTCCACTAGCGGACCTAGTAGCACAGATACGCAGTATTTT
.	TRBJ2-7	.	TRBV27	CASSPLATSYEQYF	TGTGCCAGCAGTCCTCTGGCCACCTCCTACGAGCAGTACTTC
.	TRBJ1-1	.	TRBV27	CASSLLGQEAFF	TGTGCCAGCAGTTTATTGGGGCAGGAAGCTTTCTTT
TRBD1	TRBJ2-3	.	TRBV30	CAWSVGQGQDTQYF	TGTGCCTGGAGTGTAGGACAGGGCCAAGATACGCAGTATTTT
TRBD2	TRBJ2-4	.	TRBV11-2	CASSLEAYSKGTRKNIQYF	TGTGCCAGCAGCTTAGAGGCTTATTCTAAGGGGACTAGAAAAAACATTCAGTACTTC
TRBD1	TRBJ2-7	.	TRBV23-1	CAMFSGQGALLHEQYF	TGCGCCATGTTCTCCGGTCAGGGGGCACTTCTCCACGAGCAGTACTTC
TRBD1	TRBJ1-4	.	TRBV5-6	CASSGGLRQGANEKLFF	TGTGCCAGCAGCGGGGGGTTACGACAGGGGGCAAATGAAAAACTGTTTTTT
TRBD1	TRBJ2-2	.	TRBV4-3	CASSQANRGTGELFF	TGCGCCAGCAGCCAAGCTAACAGGGGAACCGGGGAGCTGTTTTTT
TRBD1	TRBJ1-6	.	TRBV27	CASSLTGGSYNSPLHF	TGTGCCAGCAGTTTGACAGGGGGGTCCTATAATTCACCCCTCCACTTT
TRBD1	TRBJ1-2	.	TRBV13	CASSLSGTAVNYGYTF	TGTGCCAGCAGCCTATCCGGGACAGCGGTTAACTATGGCTACACCTTC
TRBD1	TRBJ1-1	.	TRBV7-2	CASSFLTGDTEAFF	TGTGCCAGCAGCTTTTTGACAGGGGACACTGAAGCTTTCTTT